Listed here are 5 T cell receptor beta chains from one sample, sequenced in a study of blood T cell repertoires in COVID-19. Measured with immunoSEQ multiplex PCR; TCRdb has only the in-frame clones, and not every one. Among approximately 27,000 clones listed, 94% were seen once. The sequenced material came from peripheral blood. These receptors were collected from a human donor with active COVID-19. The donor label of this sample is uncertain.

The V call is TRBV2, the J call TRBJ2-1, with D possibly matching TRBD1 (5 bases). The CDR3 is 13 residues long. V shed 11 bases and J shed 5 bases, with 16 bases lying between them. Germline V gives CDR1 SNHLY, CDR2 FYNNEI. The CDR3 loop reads CAGARIGDNEQFF. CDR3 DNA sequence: TGTGCCGGGGCCCGTATAGGCGACAATGAGCAGTTCTTC.

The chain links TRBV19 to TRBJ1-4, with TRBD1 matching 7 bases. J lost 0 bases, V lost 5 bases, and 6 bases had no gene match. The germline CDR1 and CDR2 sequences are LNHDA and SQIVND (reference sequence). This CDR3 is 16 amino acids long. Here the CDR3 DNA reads TGTGCCAGTAGTCTCAGACAGGGCGCAACTAATGAAAAACTGTTTTTT. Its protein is CASSLRQGATNEKLFF. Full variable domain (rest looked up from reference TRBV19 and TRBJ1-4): DGGITQSPKYLFRKEGQNVTLSCEQNLNHDAMYWYRQDPGQGLRLIYYSQIVNDFQKGDIAEGYSVSREKKESFPLTVTSAQKNPTAFYLCASSLRQGATNEKLFFGSGTQLSVL.

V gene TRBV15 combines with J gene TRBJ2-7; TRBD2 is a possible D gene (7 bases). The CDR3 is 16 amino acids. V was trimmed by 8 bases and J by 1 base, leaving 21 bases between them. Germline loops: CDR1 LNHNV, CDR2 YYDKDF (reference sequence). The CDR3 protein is CATAGLAEGGSYEQYF. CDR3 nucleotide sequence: TGTGCCACCGCCGGGCTAGCGGAGGGGGGATCCTACGAGCAGTACTTC.

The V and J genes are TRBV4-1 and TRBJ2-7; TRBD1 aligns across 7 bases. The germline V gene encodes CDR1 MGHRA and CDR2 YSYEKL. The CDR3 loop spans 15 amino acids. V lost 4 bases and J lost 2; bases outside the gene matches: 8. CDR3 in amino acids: CASSRMSQGAYEQYF. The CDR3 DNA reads TGCGCCAGCAGCCGCATGTCTCAGGGGGCCTACGAGCAGTACTTC.

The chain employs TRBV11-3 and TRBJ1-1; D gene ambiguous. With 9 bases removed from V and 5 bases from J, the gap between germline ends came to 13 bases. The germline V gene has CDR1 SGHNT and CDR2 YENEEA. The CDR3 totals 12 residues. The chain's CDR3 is CARGGGDTEAFF. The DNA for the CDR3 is TGTGCCAGGGGAGGTGGGGATACTGAAGCTTTCTTT.